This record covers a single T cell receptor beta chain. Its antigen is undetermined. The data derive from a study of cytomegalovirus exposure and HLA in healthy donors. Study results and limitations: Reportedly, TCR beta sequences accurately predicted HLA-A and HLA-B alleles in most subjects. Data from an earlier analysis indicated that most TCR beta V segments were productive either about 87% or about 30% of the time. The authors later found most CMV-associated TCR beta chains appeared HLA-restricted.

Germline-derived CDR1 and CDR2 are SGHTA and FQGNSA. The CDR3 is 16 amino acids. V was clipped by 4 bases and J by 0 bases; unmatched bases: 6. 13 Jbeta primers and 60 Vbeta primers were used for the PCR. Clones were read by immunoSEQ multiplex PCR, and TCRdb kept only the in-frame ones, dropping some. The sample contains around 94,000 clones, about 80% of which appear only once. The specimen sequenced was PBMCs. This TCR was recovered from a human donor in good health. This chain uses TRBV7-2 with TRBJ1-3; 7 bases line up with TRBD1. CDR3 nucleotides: TGTGCCAGCAGCTATGTGACAGGGAGCTCTGGAAACACCATATATTTT. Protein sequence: CASSYVTGSSGNTIYF.